This is a list of T cell receptor beta chains from one sample in a study of cytomegalovirus exposure and HLA in healthy donors. Repertoires were generated with immunoSEQ multiplex PCR, while TCRdb's copy carries only in-frame clones and drops some. The table records about 70,000 clones, approximately 82% of them present only once. The sequenced sample was PBMCs. All receptors derive from a girl under 18 in good health and CMV-seropositive. The CDR3 runs from the conserved cysteine through the conserved F or W. D genes are given only for firm matches.

j_call,d_call,v_call,cdr3_nt,cdr3_aa
TRBJ2-1,TRBD1,TRBV10-3,TGTGCCATCAAATCGGCCCAGGGGGCGGCGGGCAATGAGCAGTTCTTC,CAIKSAQGAAGNEQFF
TRBJ1-1,NA,TRBV4-1,TGCGCCAGCAGCCAGGAGGGGAGGAACACTGAAGCTTTCTTT,CASSQEGRNTEAFF
TRBJ1-5,NA,TRBV28,TGTGCCAGCAGTTTAACCGGGGTAAGTCAGCCCCAGCATTTT,CASSLTGVSQPQHF
TRBJ2-3,NA,TRBV19,TGTGCCAGTAGTATTCCTCTGGATACGCAGTATTTT,CASSIPLDTQYF
TRBJ2-7,NA,TRBV6-5,TGTGCCAGCAGCCCCCCGGGGATAGCTAACGAGCAGTACTTC,CASSPPGIANEQYF
TRBJ2-5,TRBD1,TRBV30,TGTGCCTGGAGAGGGACAGGCGGCGGAGGGACCCAGTACTTC,CAWRGTGGGGTQYF
TRBJ2-1,TRBD1,TRBV19,TGTGCCAGTAGCCAGGACAGGGACCCCTACAATGAGCAGTTCTTC,CASSQDRDPYNEQFF
TRBJ1-1,TRBD1,TRBV7-6,TGTGCCAGCAGCAAGGAGGGACAGGGGGCTCTTGACACTGAAGCTTTCTTT,CASSKEGQGALDTEAFF
TRBJ1-6,NA,TRBV14,TGTGCCAGCAGCCAAGGTCAGCGTTATAATTCACCCCTCCACTTT,CASSQGQRYNSPLHF
TRBJ2-3,NA,TRBV27,TGTGCCAGCAGTCCCCCGGGGTTTGGAGATACGCAGTATTTT,CASSPPGFGDTQYF
TRBJ1-4,NA,TRBV30,TGTGCCTGGAGTGTGGTTACCGGTAATGAAAAACTGTTTTTT,CAWSVVTGNEKLFF
TRBJ2-2,NA,TRBV14,TGTGCCAGCAGCCAATACTTAAACACCGGGGAGCTGTTTTTT,CASSQYLNTGELFF